Presented here are 31 T cell receptor beta chains from one specimen sequenced in a study of CD8+CD57+ T cells in acquired aplastic anemia. Genomic DNA was employed as the template in profiling TCR beta VDJ and CDR3. A single record per CDR3 protein comes from TCRdb applying MiXCR to the reads. The sample includes fewer than 250,000 distinct CDR3 sequences, roughly half of them seen just once. Sequences were obtained from sorted CD4+, CD8+, or CD8+CD57+ T cells (not recorded which) from PBMCs. These receptors were collected from a human donor in good health, serving as a control.

The chain combines TRBV2 with TRBJ1-2, with D perhaps matching TRBD1 (5 bases). V lost 7 bases and J lost 5, with 11 bases in between. The germline V gene encodes CDR1 SNHLY and CDR2 FYNNEI. The CDR3 has 12 residues. The DNA for the CDR3 is TGTGCCAGCACCGCGACAGATTATGGCTACACCTTC. Protein sequence: CASTATDYGYTF.

Ten or more counts support this clonotype. The chain has TRBV11-2 and TRBJ1-1; a possible D gene is TRBD1 (6 bases). CDR3 length equals 15 residues. The V gene lost 5 bases and the J gene lost 4 bases, with 17 bases spanning the gap. Germline V lookup: CDR1 SGHAT, CDR2 FQNNGV. The CDR3 here is CASSQYTGMTTEAFF. The CDR3 DNA is TGTGCCAGCAGCCAATATACAGGGATGACCACTGAAGCTTTCTTT.

On this clonotype itself: One end of the junction fails to match germline, which may point to a read error. This chain's CDR3 is CASSEGGGNVLTF. DNA of the CDR3: TGTGCCAGCAGTGAAGGAGGGGGCAACGTCCTGACTTTC. V usage is TRBV6-1 and J usage is TRBJ2-6; possibly TRBD1 for D (6 bases). Per the germline V gene, CDR1 is MNHNS and CDR2 is SASEGT. This CDR3 comprises 13 residues.

The V gene is TRBV12-3 or TRBV12-4, the J gene TRBJ2-7; D may be TRBD2 (6 bases). The germline V and J ends were trimmed by 10 bases and 6 bases, with 16 bases remaining between them. The CDR3 length is 12 residues. CDR3 region: CATCWAGREQYF. The CDR3 DNA follows: TGTGCCACCTGTTGGGCGGGGCGCGAGCAGTACTTC.

Of note for this clonotype: An end of the junction differs from the germline gene, which may be a read error. This chain connects TRBV9 to TRBJ1-2, with TRBD1 identical over 8 bases. The V gene's germline CDR1 is SGDLS and CDR2 YYNGEE. This CDR3 region has 15 residues. The CDR3 sequence: CACSVATGANYGYTF. The DNA of the CDR3 is TGCGCCTGCAGCGTAGCGACAGGGGCTAACTATGGCTACACCTTC.

Notes on this clonotype: A much larger clone is a single base away; this may be a read error. This chain joins TRBV28 and TRBJ1-5; D may be TRBD1 (5 bases). Germline V lookup: CDR1 MDHEN, CDR2 SYDVKM. Trimming shortened V by 10 bases and J by 0 bases, and 16 bases separated the two germline ends. CDR3 length: 15 amino acids. DNA for the CDR3: TGTGCCAACAATTTGCTAAGGGGTAGCAATCAGCCCCAGCATTTT. Translated, it gives CANNLLRGSNQPQHF.

This clonotype was observed at least ten times. CDR3 DNA: TGTGCCAGTAGTATGTGGCGGGCGGCGGGGGAGCTGTTTTTT. Encoded protein: CASSMWRAAGELFF. The chain is built from TRBV19 and TRBJ2-2, with TRBD2 as a possible D gene (5 bases). The CDR3 consists of 14 residues. The V gene's germline CDR1 is LNHDA and CDR2 SQIVND (reference sequence). The V end was cut by 3 bases, the J end by 8 bases, with 13 bases between.

The chain employs TRBV12-5 and TRBJ1-4; TRBD1 is a possible D gene (6 bases). The CDR3 spans 16 residues. Trimming took 1 base from V and 6 from J, leaving 15 bases between them. CDR1 and CDR2 (germline): LGHNT, FRNRAP. DNA of the CDR3: TGTGCTAGTGGTTTGGGACAGAGGGGGGGGGATGAAAAACTGTTTTTT. This encodes CASGLGQRGGDEKLFF.

This clonotype was recorded a few times. The chain carries TRBV18 and TRBJ2-7; 8 bases are shared with TRBD1. CDR3 size: 14 residues. The germline CDR1 and CDR2 sequences are KGHSH and LQKENI. Germline trimming cut 3 bases from V and 2 bases from J; bases unmatched to any gene: 3. The CDR3 protein is CASSPDRGPYEQYF. CDR3 nucleotides: TGTGCCAGCTCACCTGACAGGGGCCCCTACGAGCAGTACTTC.

The rearrangement uses TRBV7-9 and TRBJ2-3; 7 bases align to TRBD2. J lost 2 bases, V lost 7 bases, and 9 bases had no gene match. The CDR3 sequence is 15 residues long. CDR1 and CDR2 from the germline V gene are SEHNR and FQNEAQ (reference sequence). The CDR3: CASMWGGLTTDTQYF. Here the CDR3 DNA reads TGTGCCAGCATGTGGGGGGGGTTAACCACAGATACGCAGTATTTT.

The rearrangement joins TRBV9 to TRBJ2-7; the match to TRBD2 covers 10 bases. Trimming removed 0 bases from V and 2 bases from J; junction bases left unmatched: 11. Germline lookup yields CDR1 SGDLS and CDR2 YYNGEE. The CDR3 spans 18 residues. CDR3 in DNA: TGTGCCAGCAGCGTAGGGAGGACTAGCGGTAGTTGTACCTACGAGCAGTACGTC. As protein: CASSVGRTSGSCTYEQYV.

This clonotype was picked up a small number of times. The chain uses TRBV9 and TRBJ1-2; perhaps TRBD1 as D (5 bases). The germline V and J ends were trimmed by 0 bases and 8 bases, with 8 bases remaining between them. The CDR3 is 12 residues long. Germline lookup yields CDR1 SGDLS and CDR2 YYNGEE. CDR3 coding DNA: TGTGCCAGCAGCGTAGAGGGGTGGGGCTACACCTTC. It yields the protein CASSVEGWGYTF.

This clonotype was recorded many times. This sequence joins TRBV19 and TRBJ1-2; 9 positions agree with TRBD1. Germline lookup yields CDR1 LNHDA and CDR2 SQIVND (reference sequence). J was trimmed by 7 bases and V by 4 bases; bases with no gene match: 7. This CDR3 has 14 amino acids. The CDR3 nucleotides are TGTGCCAGTAGTACCCCGGGACAGGGAGGTGGCTACACCTTC. As protein: CASSTPGQGGGYTF.

This clonotype was counted many times. This chain connects TRBV6-1 to TRBJ2-3, with D possibly matching TRBD2 (6 bases). Trimming took off 2 bases at V and 3 bases at J, with 12 bases between the two ends. CDR1 and CDR2 (germline): MNHNS, SASEGT. The CDR3 totals 15 residues. The CDR3 loop reads CASSEYPLATDTQYF. The DNA of the CDR3 is TGTGCCAGCAGTGAATACCCACTAGCTACAGATACGCAGTATTTT.

This clonotype appeared once. This CDR3 fails to terminate in the conserved phenylalanine or tryptophan, so it likely reflects a read error. It is unclear where the CDR3 begins or ends on the DNA, so no DNA is shown, and the CDR3 is as TCRdb lists it. The chain joins TRBV6-4 to TRBJ1-1. Germline V gene lookup returns CDR1 MRHNA and CDR2 SNTAGT. The CDR3 has 11 residues if both end residues are counted. The CDR3 sequence is CASRLRGRTLS.

This clonotype appeared a few times. This rearrangement joins TRBV9 to TRBJ2-1; 14 bases map to TRBD2. V lost 3 bases, J lost 7 bases, and 3 bases stayed unmatched. The germline gives CDR1 SGDLS, CDR2 YYNGEE. The CDR3 extends over 15 amino acids. Written as DNA, the CDR3 is TGTGCCAGCAGCGAGGGACTAGCGGGGGTTAATGAGCAGTTCTTC. It specifies CASSEGLAGVNEQFF.

This clonotype was detected a few times. The chain combines TRBV7-2 with TRBJ1-2, with D unresolved. Trimming took off 5 bases at V and 10 bases at J, with 20 bases between the two ends. Germline V gene lookup returns CDR1 SGHTA and CDR2 FQGNSA. The CDR3 totals 14 residues. CDR3 loop: CASSRSSDFRDYTF. CDR3 in DNA: TGTGCCAGCAGCCGCAGCAGTGATTTCCGGGACTACACCTTC.

In this sample, this clonotype turned up many times. This chain uses TRBV9 with TRBJ2-2, with D possibly being TRBD1 (7 bases). Germline V gene lookup returns CDR1 SGDLS and CDR2 YYNGEE. This CDR3 region has 19 residues. The V end was cut by 3 bases, the J end by 2 bases, with 23 bases between. DNA for the CDR3: TGTGCCAGCAGCGGACATTCTTACTCAGGGGGGCAAAACACCGGGGAGCTGTTTTTT. Translation gives CASSGHSYSGGQNTGELFF.

Comment on this clonotype: A read error may explain this, as a much larger clone is one base away. The chain uses TRBV5-4 and TRBJ1-1; D remains ambiguous. This CDR3 spans 14 amino acids. Trimming took 5 bases from V and 4 from J, leaving 15 bases between them. CDR1 is SGHNT and CDR2 is YYREEE in the germline V gene (reference sequence). The CDR3 loop reads CASRATWESTEAFF. The CDR3 DNA reads TGTGCCAGCAGGGCGACATGGGAGAGCACTGAAGCTTTCTTT.

The rearrangement links TRBV29-1 to TRBJ2-3; TRBD1 matches at 9 bases. With 5 bases clipped from V and 0 bases from J, the junction kept 3 bases outside the gene matches. The CDR3 contains 14 residues. Germline CDR1 SQVTM, CDR2 ANQGSEA. CDR3 in DNA: TGCAGCGTTATCGACAGGGGGAGCACAGATACGCAGTATTTT. Protein sequence: CSVIDRGSTDTQYF.

With regard to this clonotype: This may be a read error: a much more frequent sequence differs by one nucleotide. The rearrangement links TRBV30 to TRBJ1-1, with TRBD1 identical over 7 bases. This CDR3 contains 15 residues. Germline lookup yields CDR1 GTSNPN and CDR2 SVGIG (reference sequence). The CDR3 reads CAWSATGTAIHMALF. Written as DNA, the CDR3 is TGTGCCTGGAGTGCTACCGGGACAGCAATCCACATGGCTCTCTTT.

This clonotype was counted at least ten times. The chain links TRBV19 to TRBJ1-4, with D perhaps matching TRBD1 (6 bases). This CDR3 comprises 14 residues. V was clipped by 1 base and J by 8 bases, with 11 bases between them. Germline V gene lookup returns CDR1 LNHDA and CDR2 SQIVND (reference sequence). CDR3: CASSIGDRWEKLFF. Here the CDR3 DNA reads TGTGCCAGTAGTATAGGAGACAGGTGGGAAAAACTGTTTTTT.

The J gene is TRBJ2-5, the V gene TRBV7-9, with D possibly TRBD2 on 6 matching bases. From germline, CDR1 is SEHNR and CDR2 FQNEAQ (reference sequence). This CDR3 is 13 amino acids long. V was cut by 5 bases and J by 5 bases, with 12 bases left in between. As DNA, the CDR3 is TGTGCCAGCAGCGTATTCGGGACTGAGACCCAGTACTTC. Its protein product is CASSVFGTETQYF. Looking up the rest from reference TRBV7-9 and TRBJ2-5 gives the full variable domain: DTGVSQNPRHKITKRGQNVTFRCDPISEHNRLYWYRQTLGQGPEFLTYFQNEAQLEKSRLLSDRFSAERPKGSFSTLEIQRTEQGDSAMYLCASSVFGTETQYFGPGTRLLVL.

In its sample, this clonotype was seen once. The chain has TRBV28 and TRBJ1-2; 7 nucleotides line up with TRBD1. Trimming cost V 6 bases and J 4 bases; bases outside gene matches: 5. The CDR3 sequence is 13 residues long. Germline CDR1 MDHEN, CDR2 SYDVKM. CDR3 bases: TGTGCCAGCAGGCTCGGGACAGTCTATGGCTACACCTTC. It yields the protein CASRLGTVYGYTF.

This clonotype was seen a few times. The rearrangement joins TRBV6-2 or TRBV6-3 to TRBJ1-2; possibly TRBD1 for D (5 bases). Trimming took off 4 bases at V and 7 bases at J, with 7 bases between the two ends. Germline lookup yields CDR1 MNHEY and CDR2 SVGEGT. The CDR3 covers 11 residues. CDR3 in DNA: TGTGCCAGCAGTTTCGGGGGTGGCTACACCTTC. Its protein product is CASSFGGGYTF.

This chain uses TRBV19 with TRBJ1-2; D uncertain. This CDR3 contains 13 residues. Germline lookup yields CDR1 LNHDA and CDR2 SQIVND (reference sequence). Trimming removed 6 bases at V and 4 bases at J, with 12 bases between. CDR3 sequence: CASSIDGSYGYTF. The CDR3, as DNA: TGTGCCAGTAGCATCGACGGGTCCTATGGCTACACCTTC.

This clonotype showed up just a few times. This chain links TRBV11-2 with TRBJ1-2; 12 nucleotides line up with TRBD1. The CDR3 has 16 amino acids. V was clipped by 11 bases and J by 4 bases; unmatched bases: 14. Germline CDR1 is SGHAT and CDR2 is FQNNGV. CDR3 DNA sequence: TGTGCCTGGAGTGGGACAGGGGGCTTTCTTCGCTATGGCTACACCTTC. Its protein product is CAWSGTGGFLRYGYTF.

As concerns this clonotype: A read error is likely, as this CDR3 ends without the conserved phenylalanine or tryptophan. The limits of the CDR3 on the DNA are not certain, so only TCRdb's listed CDR3 is given. The rearrangement uses TRBV5-4 and TRBJ1-3; the D call TRBD1 from the table was never checked on the DNA. Termini included, the CDR3 measures 8 amino acids. The germline V gene encodes CDR1 SGHNT and CDR2 YYREEE (reference sequence). CDR3 loop: CASSLRGA.

This clonotype showed up just a few times. V is TRBV7-3 and J is TRBJ1-6, with TRBD1 matching over 7 bases. The CDR3 runs to 14 residues. CDR1 SGHTA and CDR2 FQGTGA come from the germline V gene. V lost 4 bases and J lost 6; bases outside the gene matches: 3. The CDR3, as DNA: TGTGCCAGCAGCTCCAGGGGGGCTAATTCACCCCTCCACTTT. Encoded protein: CASSSRGANSPLHF.

This clonotype was recorded a few times. This may stem from a read error, because a much larger clone lies one nucleotide away. The conserved phenylalanine or tryptophan normally closing the CDR3 is absent here, so this likely arose from a read error. The chain is built from TRBV24-1 and TRBJ1-1; D gene uncertain. V was pared by 10 bases and J by 7 bases, with 15 bases between. CDR1 is KGHDR and CDR2 is SFDVKD in the germline V gene. The CDR3 contains 12 residues. CDR3 DNA sequence: TGTGCCACTCGAGCCCCAACAGATGAAGCTTTCGTT. Encoded protein: CATRAPTDEAFV.

This clonotype was counted ten times or more. A junction end diverges from the germline sequence, so it may reflect a read error. The rearrangement links TRBV7-8 to TRBJ2-5; D gene ambiguous. Germline lookup yields CDR1 SGHVS and CDR2 FQNEAQ. The CDR3 is made up of 16 amino acids. The DNA for the CDR3 is TGTGCCAGCAGATTAGTAGGGCGAGGAAAGCAAGAGACCCAGTACTTC. Translating it yields CASRLVGRGKQETQYF.